This TCR beta chain was found in a study of T cells in Graves' hyperthyroidism and ophthalmopathy. Study-wide points: The model predicted ophthalmopathy a median around 6.5 months before onset.

A remark on this clonotype: Its cognate antigen is unknown.

This CDR3 has 14 amino acids. Deletions cut 5 bases from V and 0 bases from J, with 14 bases between. Per germline, CDR1 DFQATT and CDR2 SNEGSKA (reference sequence). Template material for amplifying TCR beta CDR3 regions consisted of RNA transcripts. When the TCR CDR3 underwent first-round RT-PCR, the HTBI primer set was used. MiXCR, applied by TCRdb to the multiplex PCR reads, yields one record per CDR3 protein. Among around 300,000 distinct CDR3 sequences listed, roughly an eighth were seen once. This receptor was obtained from a woman aged 40 to 50 with Graves' ophthalmopathy. The V and J genes are TRBV20-1 and TRBJ2-7; D is ambiguous. The sequencing input was blood. CDR3 bases: TGCAGTGCTCGTCGGTACTACAGCTCCTACGAGCAGTACTTC. It specifies CSARRYYSSYEQYF.